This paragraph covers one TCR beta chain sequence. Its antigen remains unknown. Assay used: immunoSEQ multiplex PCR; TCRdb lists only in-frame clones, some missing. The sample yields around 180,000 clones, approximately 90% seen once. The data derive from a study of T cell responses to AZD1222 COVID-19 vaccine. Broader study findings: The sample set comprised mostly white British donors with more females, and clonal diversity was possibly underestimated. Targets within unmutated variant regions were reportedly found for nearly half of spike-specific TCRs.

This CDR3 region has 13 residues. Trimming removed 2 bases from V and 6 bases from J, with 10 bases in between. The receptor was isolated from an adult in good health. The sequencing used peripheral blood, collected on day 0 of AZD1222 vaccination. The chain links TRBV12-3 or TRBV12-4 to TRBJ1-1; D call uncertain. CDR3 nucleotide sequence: TGTGCCAGCAGTTTATCACCGGTCCCTGAAGCTTTCTTT. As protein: CASSLSPVPEAFF.